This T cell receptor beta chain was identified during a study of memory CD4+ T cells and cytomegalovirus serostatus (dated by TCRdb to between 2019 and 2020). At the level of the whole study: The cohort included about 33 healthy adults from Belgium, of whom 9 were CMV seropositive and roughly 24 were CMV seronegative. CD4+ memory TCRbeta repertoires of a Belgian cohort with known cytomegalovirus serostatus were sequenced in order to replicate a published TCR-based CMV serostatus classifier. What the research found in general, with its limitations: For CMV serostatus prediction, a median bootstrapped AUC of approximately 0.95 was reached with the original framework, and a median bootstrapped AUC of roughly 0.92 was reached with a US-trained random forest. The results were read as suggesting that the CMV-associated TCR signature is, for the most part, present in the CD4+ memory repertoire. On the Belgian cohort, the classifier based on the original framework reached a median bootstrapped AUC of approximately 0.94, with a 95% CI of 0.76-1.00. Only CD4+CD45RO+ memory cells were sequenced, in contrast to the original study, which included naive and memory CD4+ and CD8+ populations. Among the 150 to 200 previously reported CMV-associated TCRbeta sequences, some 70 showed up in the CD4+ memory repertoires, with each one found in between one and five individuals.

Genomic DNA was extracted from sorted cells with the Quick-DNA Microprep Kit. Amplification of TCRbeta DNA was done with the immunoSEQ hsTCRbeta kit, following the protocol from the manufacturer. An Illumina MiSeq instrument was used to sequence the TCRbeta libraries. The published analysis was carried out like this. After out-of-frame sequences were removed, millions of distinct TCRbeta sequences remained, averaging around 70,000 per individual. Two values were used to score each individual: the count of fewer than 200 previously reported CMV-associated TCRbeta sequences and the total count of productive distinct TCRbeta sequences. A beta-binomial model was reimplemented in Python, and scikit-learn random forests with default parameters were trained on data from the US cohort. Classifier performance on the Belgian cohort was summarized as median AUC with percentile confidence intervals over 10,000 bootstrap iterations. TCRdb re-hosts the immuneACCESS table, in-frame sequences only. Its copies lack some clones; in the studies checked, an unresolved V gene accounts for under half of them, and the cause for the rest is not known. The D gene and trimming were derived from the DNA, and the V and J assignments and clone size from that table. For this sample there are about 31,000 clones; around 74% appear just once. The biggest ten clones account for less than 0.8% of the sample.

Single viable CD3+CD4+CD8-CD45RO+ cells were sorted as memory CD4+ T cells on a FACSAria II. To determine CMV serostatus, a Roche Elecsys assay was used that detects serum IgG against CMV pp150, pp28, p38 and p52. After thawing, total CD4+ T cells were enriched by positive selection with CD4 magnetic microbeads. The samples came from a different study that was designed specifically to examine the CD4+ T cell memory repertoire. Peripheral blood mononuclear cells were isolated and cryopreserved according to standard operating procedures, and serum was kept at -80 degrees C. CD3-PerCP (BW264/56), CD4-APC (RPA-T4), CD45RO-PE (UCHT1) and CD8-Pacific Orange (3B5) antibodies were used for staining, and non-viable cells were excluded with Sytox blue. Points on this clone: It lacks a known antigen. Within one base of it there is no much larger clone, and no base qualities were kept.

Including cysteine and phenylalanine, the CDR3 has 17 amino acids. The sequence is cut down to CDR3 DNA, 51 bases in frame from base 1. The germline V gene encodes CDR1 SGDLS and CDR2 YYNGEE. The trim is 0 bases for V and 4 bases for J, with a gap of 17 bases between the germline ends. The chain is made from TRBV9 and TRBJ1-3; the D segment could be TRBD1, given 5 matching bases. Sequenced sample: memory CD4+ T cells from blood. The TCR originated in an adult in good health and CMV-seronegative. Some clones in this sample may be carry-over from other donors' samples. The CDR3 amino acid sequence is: CASSVAHRMGPGNTIYF. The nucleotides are TGTGCCAGCAGCGTAGCGCACAGGATGGGGCCGGGAAACACCATATATTTT.